A selection of T cell receptor beta chains follows, all from one sample in a study of blood T cell repertoires in COVID-19. Repertoires were generated with immunoSEQ multiplex PCR, while TCRdb's copy carries only in-frame clones and drops some. The sample carries 150,000 to 200,000 clones, 85% to 95% recorded once. Sequencing was done on a sample of peripheral blood. These receptors originate from a woman in her sixties or seventies with COVID-19, enrolled during active disease. Each CDR3 is given with its conserved first and last residue.

v_call	j_call	cdr3_length	cdr3_aa
TRBV5-1	TRBJ2-2	16	CASSFSDLPNTGELFF
TRBV5-1	TRBJ2-3	16	CASSSGTGGGTDTQYF
TRBV15	TRBJ2-3	14	CATSRAGSTDTQYF
TRBV5-6	TRBJ1-6	15	CASSLDGGVSSPLHF
TRBV5-1	TRBJ2-5	15	CASSETSGGWETQYF
TRBV7-3	TRBJ2-4	19	CASIVFLCYREIAKNIQYF
TRBV11-3	TRBJ1-1	14	CASSQGRGATEAFF
TRBV29-1	TRBJ1-1	14	CSVHWGDPNTEAFF
TRBV4-2	TRBJ1-6	14	CASSQDPTEFTLHF
TRBV20-1	TRBJ1-5	14	CSASSTGSYQPQHF
TRBV4-3	TRBJ2-1	17	CASSQFGGAGTYNEQFF
TRBV6-5	TRBJ2-7	13	CASSYSRGYEQYF
TRBV6-1	TRBJ1-2	13	CASSEPSLQSYTF
TRBV19	TRBJ1-4	16	CASRGTAGRDNEKLFF
TRBV9	TRBJ2-5	15	CASSVGAGALETQYF
TRBV3-1/TRBV3-2	TRBJ1-2	15	CASSQDPQANYGYTF
TRBV19	TRBJ2-7	15	CASSTGTGGSYEQYF
TRBV19	TRBJ2-1	16	CASSLRGTGGYNEQFF
TRBV19	TRBJ2-4	16	CASSLLTGSAKNIQYF
TRBV7-2	TRBJ1-4	14	CASSPGQGLEKLFF
TRBV27	TRBJ2-7	13	CASSPLGSYEQYF
TRBV5-1	TRBJ2-3	14	CASNSGGITDTQYF
TRBV7-9	TRBJ2-1	16	CASSSSGGSTTNEQFF
TRBV3-1/TRBV3-2	TRBJ1-1	13	CASSRLQGAEAFF
TRBV7-9	TRBJ1-2	14	CASSSMPTNYGYTF
TRBV29-1	TRBJ1-1	11	CSAMRNTEAFF
TRBV7-7	TRBJ2-1	15	CASSPLAGGYNEQFF
TRBV4-2	TRBJ2-1	19	CASSQGTSGGTSSYNEQFF
TRBV19	TRBJ1-5	13	CASSEGMSQPQHF
TRBV9	TRBJ2-2	15	CASSTGQVLAGELFF
TRBV19	TRBJ2-3	16	CASRTPDRGGTDTQYF
TRBV4-3	TRBJ1-1	16	CASSRYGQGLGAEAFF
TRBV6-5	TRBJ1-1	16	CASSYSAGSANTEAFF
TRBV9	TRBJ2-1	15	CASSKLGTSGGEQFF
TRBV18	TRBJ2-7	13	CASSPGPNYEQYF
TRBV10-3	TRBJ2-2	15	CAISGGPSVTGELFF
TRBV4-2	TRBJ1-6	17	CASSQENTGSSGSPLHF
TRBV7-3	TRBJ1-1	14	CASSPQGGPLEAFF
TRBV7-3	TRBJ2-1	15	CASSVTSGGIYEQFF
TRBV27	TRBJ1-2	14	CASRGTGHNYGYTF